A single T cell receptor (beta chain) is shown here with its context. What it binds is unknown. Generated by immunoSEQ multiplex PCR, the TCRdb table keeps only in-frame clones and is missing some. The profile covers roughly 300,000 clones, with 73% appearing a single time and about 10% taken by the ten largest. This entry comes from a study of shared clonotypes between healthy human individuals. Study-wide findings and caveats: The study drew on few donors, limiting represented genetic and exposure-history diversity.

The CDR3 is 16 residues long. Germline V gives CDR1 MDHEN, CDR2 SYDVKM. V shed 3 bases and J shed 6 bases, with 17 bases lying between them. Both subsets, CD45RA+ naive and CD45RA-negative memory, were split from the CD4+ cells. V is TRBV28 and J is TRBJ2-2; D is undetermined. Sequenced: memory CD4+ T cells sorted from blood. Subset in this sample: CD45RA-negative fraction. The source is a young man in good health. CDR3 DNA: TGTGCCAGCAGTTTTAGGGCCTCGTTGGCAGCCGGGGAGCTGTTTTTT. Translation gives CASSFRASLAAGELFF.